This T cell receptor (beta chain) was found in a study of T cells expressing NK-cell markers. This CDR3 region has 15 residues. Germline CDR1 LNHDA, CDR2 SQIVND (reference sequence). Using the 5' RACE reads, TCRdb records one entry per CDR3 protein without DNA. The sample shows hundreds of thousands of distinct CDR3 sequences, and 4% to 5% sits with its ten largest clones. Broader study findings: The dominant NKG2C+ clonotypes represented about 1.0-7.5% of CD8+ T cells in 6 or 7 donors.

A word on this clonotype: Its antigen remains unknown.

This rearrangement joins TRBV19 to TRBJ2-2; TCRdb proposes TRBD1, but this gene call is untestable without DNA. Source material: blood T cells: a sorted CD56 or NKG2C T cell subset, CD4+ or CD8+ T cells, or bulk PBMC T cells (not recorded which). The receptor was isolated from a woman between 18 and 70 years old in good health. CDR3: CASNTNNGGTGELFF. Supplemented by reference TRBV19 and TRBJ2-2, the full variable domain reads DGGITQSPKYLFRKEGQNVTLSCEQNLNHDAMYWYRQDPGQGLRLIYYSQIVNDFQKGDIAEGYSVSREKKESFPLTVTSAQKNPTAFYLCASNTNNGGTGELFFGEGSRLTVL.